This note documents a single T cell receptor beta chain sequence. Investigators sought sequencing depths of between 1 in 200,000 and 1 in 1 million T cells. The repertoire was sequenced with immunoSEQ multiplex PCR; TCRdb's copy has only in-frame clones and lacks some. The sample lists 95,000 to 100,000 clones, 70% to 85% occurring once. This entry belongs to a study of cytotoxic CD8 clonotypes in ibrutinib-treated CLL. The CDR3 covers 16 residues. Trimming shortened V by 7 bases and J by 1 base, and 14 bases separated the two germline ends. The germline gives CDR1 LNHDA, CDR2 SQIVND (reference sequence).

This TCR was sampled from a human donor with chronic lymphocytic leukemia. V is TRBV19 and J is TRBJ2-6; perhaps TRBD1 as D (5 bases). The specimen comprised PBMCs, sampled after 12 months of ibrutinib treatment. The CDR3 bases are TGTGCCAGTAAGGCAGGGTCTACGTCTGGGGCCAACGTCCTGACTTTC. This encodes CASKAGSTSGANVLTF.